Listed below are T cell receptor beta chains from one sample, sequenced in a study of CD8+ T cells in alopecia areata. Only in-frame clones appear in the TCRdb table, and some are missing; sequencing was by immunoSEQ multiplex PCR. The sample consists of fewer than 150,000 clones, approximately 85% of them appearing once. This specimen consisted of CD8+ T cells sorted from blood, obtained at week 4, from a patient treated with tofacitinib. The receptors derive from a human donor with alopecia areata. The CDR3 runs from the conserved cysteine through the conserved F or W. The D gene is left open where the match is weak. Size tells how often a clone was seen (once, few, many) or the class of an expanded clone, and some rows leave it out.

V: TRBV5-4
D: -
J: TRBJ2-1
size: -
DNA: TGTGCCAGCAGCTCGGACGACGGGGGGCCCTACAATGAGCAGTTCTTC
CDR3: CASSSDDGGPYNEQFF

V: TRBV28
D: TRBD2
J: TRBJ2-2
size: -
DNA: TGTGCCAGCAGTTTCCTAGCGGGGGGTCCGAACACCGGGGAGCTGTTTTTT
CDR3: CASSFLAGGPNTGELFF

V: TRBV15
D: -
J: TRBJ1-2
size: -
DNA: TGTGCCACCAGCGTCAGGCAGAACTATGGCTACACCTTC
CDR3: CATSVRQNYGYTF

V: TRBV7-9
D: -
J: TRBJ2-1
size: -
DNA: TGTGCCAGCAGCCCCACGAACAATGAGCAGTTCTTC
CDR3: CASSPTNNEQFF

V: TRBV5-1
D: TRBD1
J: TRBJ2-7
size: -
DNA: TGCGCCAGCAGCTTGGAGGTCTGGGACAGGGCCCACGAGCAGTACTTC
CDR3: CASSLEVWDRAHEQYF

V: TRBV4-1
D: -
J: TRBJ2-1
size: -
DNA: TGCGCCAGCAGCCAAACGGTATACAATGAGCAGTTCTTC
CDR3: CASSQTVYNEQFF

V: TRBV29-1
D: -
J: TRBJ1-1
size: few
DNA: TGCAGCGTTGAAGACGCGGGACCCATCACTGAAGCTTTCTTT
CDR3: CSVEDAGPITEAFF

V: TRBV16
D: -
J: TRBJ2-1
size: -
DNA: TGTGCCAGCAGCCATGGTTTGGAAGAGGTCTTC
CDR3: CASSHGLEEVF

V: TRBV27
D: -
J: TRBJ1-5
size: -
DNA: TGTGCCAGCAGCCGTGAGGGGGTAATGGCCGATCAGCCCCAGCATTTT
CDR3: CASSREGVMADQPQHF

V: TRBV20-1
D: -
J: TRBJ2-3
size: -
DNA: TGCAGTACCCTCACAGATACGCAGTATTTT
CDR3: CSTLTDTQYF

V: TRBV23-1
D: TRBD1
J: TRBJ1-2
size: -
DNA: TGCGCCAGCAGTCAATTAAAGACAGGGGGCCATGGCTACACCTTC
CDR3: CASSQLKTGGHGYTF

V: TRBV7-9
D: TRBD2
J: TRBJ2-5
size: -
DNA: TGTGCCAGCAGCTCTCGGGAGGGTAGGGAGACCCAGTACTTC
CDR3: CASSSREGRETQYF

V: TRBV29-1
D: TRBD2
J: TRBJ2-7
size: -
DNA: TGCAGCGTTGAAATAGCGGGGAGAGCCTACGAGCAGTACTTC
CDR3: CSVEIAGRAYEQYF

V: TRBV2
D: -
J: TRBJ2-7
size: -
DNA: TGTGCCAGCAGTGAGGTTGGGCAGACCTACGAGCAGTACTTC
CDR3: CASSEVGQTYEQYF

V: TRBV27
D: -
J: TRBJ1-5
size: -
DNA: TGTGCCAGCAGTGTTCAGGGTCCCAATCAGCCCCAGCATTTT
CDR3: CASSVQGPNQPQHF

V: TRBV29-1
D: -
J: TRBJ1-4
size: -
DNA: TGCAGCGTTGAACGAGAGGAAAAACTGTTTTTT
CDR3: CSVEREEKLFF

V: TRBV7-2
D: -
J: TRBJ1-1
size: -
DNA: TGTGCCAGCAGCCGCCTGGACTGGAACACTGAAGCTTTCTTT
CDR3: CASSRLDWNTEAFF

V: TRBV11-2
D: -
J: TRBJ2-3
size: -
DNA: TGTGCCAGCAGCTTAGAGGCGGGTCTATCTAGCACAGATACGCAGTATTTT
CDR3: CASSLEAGLSSTDTQYF

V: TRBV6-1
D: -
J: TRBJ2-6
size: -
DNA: TGTGCCAGCAGTGAAGCAGGGGGTGGGGCCAACGTCCTGACTTTC
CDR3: CASSEAGGGANVLTF

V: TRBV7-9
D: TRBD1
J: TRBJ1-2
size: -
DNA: TGTGCCAGCCGTGGGACAGGCTATAACTATGGCTACACCTTC
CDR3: CASRGTGYNYGYTF

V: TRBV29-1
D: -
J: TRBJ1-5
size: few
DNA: TGCAGCGTCGGGAGGGGGGGTGATCAGCCCCAGCATTTT
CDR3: CSVGRGGDQPQHF

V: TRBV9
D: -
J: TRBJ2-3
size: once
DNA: TGTGCCAGCAGCGTATCTTCAGATACGCAGTATTTT
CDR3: CASSVSSDTQYF

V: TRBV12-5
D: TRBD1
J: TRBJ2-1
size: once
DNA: TGTGCTAGTGGCGGGACAGGGGGGTCCTACAATGAGCAGTTCTTC
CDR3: CASGGTGGSYNEQFF

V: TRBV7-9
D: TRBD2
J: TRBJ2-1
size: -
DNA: TGTGCCAGCAGCCCGACTAGCGGGGGGCTTTACAATGAGCAGTTCTTC
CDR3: CASSPTSGGLYNEQFF

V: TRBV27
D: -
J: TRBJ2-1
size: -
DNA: TGTGCCAGCAGTGTCGGGACGGACTACAATGAGCAGTTCTTC
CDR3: CASSVGTDYNEQFF

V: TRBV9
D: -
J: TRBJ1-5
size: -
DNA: TGTGCCAGCAGCGAGAGTGGAGGGAGCAATCAGCCCCAGCATTTT
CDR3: CASSESGGSNQPQHF

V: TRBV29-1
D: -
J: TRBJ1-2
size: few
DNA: TGCAGCGTTCTGGGGGGAACGACAGGAGATAACTATGGCTACACCTTC
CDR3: CSVLGGTTGDNYGYTF

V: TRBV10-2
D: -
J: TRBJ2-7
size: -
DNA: TGCGCCAGCAGTGAGGGGCGCGAGCAGTACTTC
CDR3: CASSEGREQYF

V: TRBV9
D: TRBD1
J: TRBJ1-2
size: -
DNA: TGTGCCAGCAGCGTAGCCTCAGGGGGCCGGGGCTACACCTTC
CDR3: CASSVASGGRGYTF

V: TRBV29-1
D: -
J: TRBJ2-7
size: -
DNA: TGCAGCGTTGTAGACAGGTCGTACCCGCACGAGCAGTACTTC
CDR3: CSVVDRSYPHEQYF

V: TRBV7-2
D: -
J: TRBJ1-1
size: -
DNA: TGTGCCAGCAGCTTAGACCGTGACGGGGCTTTCTTT
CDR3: CASSLDRDGAFF

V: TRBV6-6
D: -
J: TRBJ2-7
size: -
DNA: TGTGCCAGCAGTCCCCCGGGGCCGGACGGCGAGCAGTACTTC
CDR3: CASSPPGPDGEQYF

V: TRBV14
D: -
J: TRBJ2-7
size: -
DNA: TGTGCCAGCAGCCAAGGGTGGAGCACCTCCTACGAGCAGTACTTC
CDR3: CASSQGWSTSYEQYF

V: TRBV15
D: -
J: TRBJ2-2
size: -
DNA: TGTGCCACCAGGGGGGGGACAGCGAACACCGGGGAGCTGTTTTTT
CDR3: CATRGGTANTGELFF

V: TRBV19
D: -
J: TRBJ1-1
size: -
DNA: TGTGCCAGTAGTATGGTTACCACTGAAGCTTTCTTT
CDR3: CASSMVTTEAFF

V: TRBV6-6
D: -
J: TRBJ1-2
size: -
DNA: TGTGCCACGAACCTCTATGGCTACACCTTC
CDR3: CATNLYGYTF

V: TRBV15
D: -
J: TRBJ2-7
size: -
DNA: TGTGCCACCAGCAGTTCCAGGCTCTCCTACGAGCAGTACTTC
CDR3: CATSSSRLSYEQYF

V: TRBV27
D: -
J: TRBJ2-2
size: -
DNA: TGTGCCAGCGTTATCCTAGTTGGGCAGGGGAACACCGGGGAGCTGTTTTTT
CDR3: CASVILVGQGNTGELFF

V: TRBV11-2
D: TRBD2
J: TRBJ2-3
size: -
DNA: TGTGCCAGCAGCTTCCCCTGGACTAGCGGGGGGCTTCACACAGATACGCAGTATTTT
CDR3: CASSFPWTSGGLHTDTQYF

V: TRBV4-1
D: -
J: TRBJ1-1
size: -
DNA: TGCGCCAGCAGCCCCAAGGGGGACACTGAAGCTTTCTTT
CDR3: CASSPKGDTEAFF

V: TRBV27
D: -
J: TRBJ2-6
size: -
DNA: TGTGCCAGCAGGCTTGTGGGGGCTGGGGCCAACGTCCTGACTTTC
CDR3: CASRLVGAGANVLTF

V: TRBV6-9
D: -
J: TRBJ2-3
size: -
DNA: TGTGCCAGCAGTCTGCGGACAGATGAAGATACGCAGTATTTT
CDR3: CASSLRTDEDTQYF

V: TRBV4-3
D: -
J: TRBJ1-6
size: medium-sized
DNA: TGCGCCAGCAGCCAAGAAGGGGGGCTGTTCTATAATTCACCCCTCCACTTT
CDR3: CASSQEGGLFYNSPLHF

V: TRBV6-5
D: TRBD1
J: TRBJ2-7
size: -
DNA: TGTGCCAGCAGTTCCTCCGGGACAGGGGCCTACGAGCAGTACTTC
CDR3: CASSSSGTGAYEQYF

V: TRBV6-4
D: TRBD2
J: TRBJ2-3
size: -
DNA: TGTGCCAGCAGTGACTGGATCGGGGGGGCAGATACGCAGTATTTT
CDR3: CASSDWIGGADTQYF

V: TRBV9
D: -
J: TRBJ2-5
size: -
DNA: TGTGCCAGCAGCGTTCACGGGGGCGAAGAGACCCAGTACTTC
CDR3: CASSVHGGEETQYF